This T cell receptor beta chain is from a study of blood T cells in healthy people across ages. The study, taken as a whole, reports: Both higher diversity and more naive CD4+ cells marked long-lived donors when set against aged donors.

The length of the CDR3 is 13 residues. In germline, CDR1 is SQVTM, CDR2 ANQGSEA. Trimming removed 4 bases from V and 4 bases from J; junction bases left unmatched: 3. A second roughly 7 to 11 cycle PCR used barcoded and J-beta primers. In TCRdb, the 5' RACE reads were re-called with MiXCR into one record per CDR3 protein. The sample lists about 1.8 million distinct CDR3 sequences, 49% seen once, with less than 2.5% in the top ten. Notes on this clonotype: The antigen is not known.

The sequence came from a woman in her thirties or forties in good health. The chain has TRBV29-1 and TRBJ1-1; 10 bases align to TRBD1. The specimen was blood. This chain's CDR3 is CSVVRDRGTEAFF. In nucleotides, the CDR3 is TGCAGCGTTGTGCGGGACAGGGGCACTGAAGCTTTCTTT.